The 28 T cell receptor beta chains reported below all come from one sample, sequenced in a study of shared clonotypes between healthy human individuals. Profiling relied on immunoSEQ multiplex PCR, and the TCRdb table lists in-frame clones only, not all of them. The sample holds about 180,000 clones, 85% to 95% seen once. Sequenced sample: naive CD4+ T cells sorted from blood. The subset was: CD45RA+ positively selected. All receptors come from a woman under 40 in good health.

The CDR3 bases are TGTGCCAGCAGCCGCAGACCGGAGGCGGGCTACGAGCAGTACTTC. It yields the protein CASSRRPEAGYEQYF. The chain carries TRBV5-8 and TRBJ2-5; D possibly corresponds to TRBD2 (5 bases). The DNA matches TRBJ2-7 better at its end, which makes the J call doubtful. The germline V gene has CDR1 SGHTS and CDR2 YDEGEE. The CDR3 has 15 residues.

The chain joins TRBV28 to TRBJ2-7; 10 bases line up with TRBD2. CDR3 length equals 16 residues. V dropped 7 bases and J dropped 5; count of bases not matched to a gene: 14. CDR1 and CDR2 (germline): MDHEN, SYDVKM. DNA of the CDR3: TGTGCCAGCACGAGTACAAAGCGGGAGGGCCCGGACGAGCAGTACTTC. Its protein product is CASTSTKREGPDEQYF.

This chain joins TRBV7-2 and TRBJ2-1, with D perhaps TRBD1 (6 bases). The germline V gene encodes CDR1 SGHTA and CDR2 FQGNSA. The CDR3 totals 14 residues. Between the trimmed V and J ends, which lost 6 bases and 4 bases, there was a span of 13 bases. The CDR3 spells CASRKGGKYNEQFF. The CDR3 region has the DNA TGTGCCAGCAGAAAAGGGGGAAAATACAATGAGCAGTTCTTC.

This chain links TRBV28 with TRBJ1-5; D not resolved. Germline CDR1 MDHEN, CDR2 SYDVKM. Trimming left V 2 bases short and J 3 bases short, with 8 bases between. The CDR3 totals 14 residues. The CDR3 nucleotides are TGTGCCAGCAGTTTAGAGTGGGTCAATCAGCCCCAGCATTTT. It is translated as CASSLEWVNQPQHF.

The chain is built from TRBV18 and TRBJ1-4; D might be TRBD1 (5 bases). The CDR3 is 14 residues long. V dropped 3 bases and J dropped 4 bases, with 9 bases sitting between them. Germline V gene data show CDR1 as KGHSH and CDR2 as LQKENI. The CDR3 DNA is TGTGCCAGCTCACCCCGGGACGGTAATGAAAAACTGTTTTTT. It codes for CASSPRDGNEKLFF. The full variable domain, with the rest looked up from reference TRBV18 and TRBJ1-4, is NAGVMQNPRHLVRRRGQEARLRCSPMKGHSHVYWYRQLPEEGLKFMVYLQKENIIDESGMPKERFSAEFPKEGPSILRIQQVVRGDSAAYFCASSPRDGNEKLFFGSGTQLSVL.

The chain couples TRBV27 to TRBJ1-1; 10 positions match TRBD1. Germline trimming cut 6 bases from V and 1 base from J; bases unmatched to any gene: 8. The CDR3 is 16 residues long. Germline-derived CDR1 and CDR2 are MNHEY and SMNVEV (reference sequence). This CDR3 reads CASSQRRTGGNTEAFF. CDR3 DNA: TGTGCCAGCAGCCAACGCCGGACAGGGGGGAACACTGAAGCTTTCTTT.

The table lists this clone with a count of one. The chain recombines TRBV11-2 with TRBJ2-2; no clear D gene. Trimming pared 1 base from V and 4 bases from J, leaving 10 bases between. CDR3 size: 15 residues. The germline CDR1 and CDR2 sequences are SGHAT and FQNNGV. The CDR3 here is CASSLVGFTTGELFF. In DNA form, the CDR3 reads TGTGCCAGCAGCTTAGTCGGGTTTACCACCGGGGAGCTGTTTTTT.

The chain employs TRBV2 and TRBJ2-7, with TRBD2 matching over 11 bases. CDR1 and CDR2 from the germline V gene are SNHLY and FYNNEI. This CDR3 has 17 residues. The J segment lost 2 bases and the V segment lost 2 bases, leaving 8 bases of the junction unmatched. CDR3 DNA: TGTGCCAGCAGTGAAAACCCTACACTAGCGGGGGCCTACGAGCAGTACTTC. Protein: CASSENPTLAGAYEQYF.

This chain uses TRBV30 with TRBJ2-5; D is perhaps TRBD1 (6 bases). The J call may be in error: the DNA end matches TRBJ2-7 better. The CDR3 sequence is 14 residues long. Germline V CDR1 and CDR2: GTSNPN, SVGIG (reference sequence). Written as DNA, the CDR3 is TGTGCCTGGAGTATGGGGGCCGCTCGCGACGAGCAGTACTTC. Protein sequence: CAWSMGAARDEQYF.

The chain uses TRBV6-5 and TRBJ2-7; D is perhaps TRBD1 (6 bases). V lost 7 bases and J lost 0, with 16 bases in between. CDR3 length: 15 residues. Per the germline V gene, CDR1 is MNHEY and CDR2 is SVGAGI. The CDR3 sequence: CASKEQGRGSYEQYF. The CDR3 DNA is TGTGCCAGCAAGGAACAGGGTCGGGGCTCCTACGAGCAGTACTTC.

The CDR3 region has the DNA TGCGCCAGCAGCCAGCCGACTAGCGGGAGAAGAACAGATACGCAGTATTTT. Translation gives CASSQPTSGRRTDTQYF. The chain combines TRBV4-1 with TRBJ2-3; TRBD2 matches 12 bases. CDR3 length equals 17 residues. Germline V lookup: CDR1 MGHRA, CDR2 YSYEKL. V lost 3 bases, J lost 3 bases, and 7 bases stayed unmatched.

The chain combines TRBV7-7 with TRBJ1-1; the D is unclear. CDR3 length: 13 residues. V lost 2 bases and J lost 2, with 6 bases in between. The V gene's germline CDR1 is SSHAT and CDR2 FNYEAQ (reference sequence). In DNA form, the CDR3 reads TGTGCCAGCAGCTTAAACAGTAACACTGAAGCTTTCTTT. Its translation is CASSLNSNTEAFF.

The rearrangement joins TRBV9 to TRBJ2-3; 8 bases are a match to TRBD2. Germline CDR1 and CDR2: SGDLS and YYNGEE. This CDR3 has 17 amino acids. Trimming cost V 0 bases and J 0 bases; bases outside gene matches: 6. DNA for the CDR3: TGTGCCAGCAGCGTAGTTAGTAGCGGGACTAGCACAGATACGCAGTATTTT. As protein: CASSVVSSGTSTDTQYF.

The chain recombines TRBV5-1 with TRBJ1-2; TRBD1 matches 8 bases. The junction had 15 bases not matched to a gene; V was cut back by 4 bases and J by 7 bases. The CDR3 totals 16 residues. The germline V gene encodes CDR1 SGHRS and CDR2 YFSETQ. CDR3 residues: CASSREGQADGGGYTF. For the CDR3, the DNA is TGCGCCAGCAGCCGGGAGGGACAGGCCGACGGCGGTGGCTACACCTTC.

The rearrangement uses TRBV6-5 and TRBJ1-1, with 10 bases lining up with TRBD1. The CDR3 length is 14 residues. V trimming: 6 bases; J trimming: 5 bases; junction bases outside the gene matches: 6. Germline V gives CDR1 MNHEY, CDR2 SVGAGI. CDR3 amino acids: CASSYPGQGTEAFF. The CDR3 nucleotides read TGTGCCAGCAGCTACCCGGGACAGGGGACTGAAGCTTTCTTT.

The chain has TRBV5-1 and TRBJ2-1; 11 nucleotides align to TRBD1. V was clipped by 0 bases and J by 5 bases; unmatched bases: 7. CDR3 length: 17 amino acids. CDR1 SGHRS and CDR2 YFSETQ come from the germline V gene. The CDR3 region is CASSLALGQGANNEQFF. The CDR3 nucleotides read TGCGCCAGCAGCTTGGCCTTAGGACAGGGGGCTAACAATGAGCAGTTCTTC. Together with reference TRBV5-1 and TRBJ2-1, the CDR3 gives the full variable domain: KAGVTQTPRYLIKTRGQQVTLSCSPISGHRSVSWYQQTPGQGLQFLFEYFSETQRNKGNFPGRFSGRQFSNSRSEMNVSTLELGDSALYLCASSLALGQGANNEQFFGPGTRLTVL.

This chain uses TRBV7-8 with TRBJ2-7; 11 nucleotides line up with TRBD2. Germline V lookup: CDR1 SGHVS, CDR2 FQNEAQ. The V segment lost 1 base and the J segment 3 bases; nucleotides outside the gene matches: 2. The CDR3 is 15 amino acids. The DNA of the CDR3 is TGTGCCAGCAGCTTAGAGCTAGCGGGGGGCTACGAGCAGTACTTC. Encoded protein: CASSLELAGGYEQYF. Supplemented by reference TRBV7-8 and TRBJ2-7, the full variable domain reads GAGVSQSPRYKVAKRGQDVALRCDPISGHVSLFWYQQALGQGPEFLTYFQNEAQLDKSGLPSDRFFAERPEGSVSTLKIQRTQQEDSAVYLCASSLELAGGYEQYFGPGTRLTVT.

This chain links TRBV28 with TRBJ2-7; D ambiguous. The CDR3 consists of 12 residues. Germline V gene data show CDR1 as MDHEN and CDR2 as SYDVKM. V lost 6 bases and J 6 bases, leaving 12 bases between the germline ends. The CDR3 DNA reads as TGTGCCAGCAGAACGGCGGTGGGCGAGCAGTACTTC. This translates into CASRTAVGEQYF.

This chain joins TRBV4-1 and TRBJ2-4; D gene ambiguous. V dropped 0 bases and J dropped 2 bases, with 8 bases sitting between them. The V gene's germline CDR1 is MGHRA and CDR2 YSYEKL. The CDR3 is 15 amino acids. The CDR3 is CASSQERATKNIQYF. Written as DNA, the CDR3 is TGCGCCAGCAGCCAAGAACGGGCCACCAAAAACATTCAGTACTTC.

The chain's CDR3 is CSVEDRALGYTF. The CDR3 DNA follows: TGCAGCGTTGAAGATCGGGCTTTAGGCTACACCTTC. The gene calls are TRBV29-1 and TRBJ1-2, with unresolved D. The germline gives CDR1 SQVTM, CDR2 ANQGSEA. This CDR3 has 12 amino acids. Trimming cost V 0 bases and J 8 bases, with 10 bases left between them.

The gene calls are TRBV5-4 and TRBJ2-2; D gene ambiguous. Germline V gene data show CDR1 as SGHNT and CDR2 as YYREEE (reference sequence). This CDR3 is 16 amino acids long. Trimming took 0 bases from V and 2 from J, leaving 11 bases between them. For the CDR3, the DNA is TGTGCCAGCAGCTTGGTCGCAGCCTTCAACACCGGGGAGCTGTTTTTT. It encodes CASSLVAAFNTGELFF.

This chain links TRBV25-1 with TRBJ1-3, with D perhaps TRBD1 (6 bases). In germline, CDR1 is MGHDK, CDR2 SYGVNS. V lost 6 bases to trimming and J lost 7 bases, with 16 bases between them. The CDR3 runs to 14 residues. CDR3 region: CASRSGAGENTIYF. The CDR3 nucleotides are TGTGCCAGCAGGAGCGGGGCAGGGGAGAACACCATATATTTT. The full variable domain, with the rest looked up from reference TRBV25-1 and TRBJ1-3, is EADIYQTPRYLVIGTGKKITLECSQTMGHDKMYWYQQDPGMELHLIHYSYGVNSTEKGDLSSESTVSRIRTEHFPLTLESARPSHTSQYLCASRSGAGENTIYFGEGSWLTVV.

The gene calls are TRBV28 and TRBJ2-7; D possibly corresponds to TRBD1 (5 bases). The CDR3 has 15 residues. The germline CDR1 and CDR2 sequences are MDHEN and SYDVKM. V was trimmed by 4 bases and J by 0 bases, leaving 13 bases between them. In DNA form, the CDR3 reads TGTGCCAGCAGTTCACCTTCGACAGCCTCCTACGAGCAGTACTTC. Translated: CASSSPSTASYEQYF.

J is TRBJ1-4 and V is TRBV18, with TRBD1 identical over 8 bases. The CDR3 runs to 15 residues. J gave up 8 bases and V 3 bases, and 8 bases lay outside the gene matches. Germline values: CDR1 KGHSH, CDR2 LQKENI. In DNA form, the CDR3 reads TGTGCCAGCTCACCGGACAGGGAAATAGAGGAAAAACTGTTTTTT. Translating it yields CASSPDREIEEKLFF.

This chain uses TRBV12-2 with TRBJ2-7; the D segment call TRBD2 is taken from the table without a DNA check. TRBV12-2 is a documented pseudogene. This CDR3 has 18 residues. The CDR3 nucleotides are TGTGCAAGTCGCGCCGCCCTGCCCGGGTACCGAGCAATGTACGAGCAGTACTTC. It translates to CASRAALPGYRAMYEQYF.

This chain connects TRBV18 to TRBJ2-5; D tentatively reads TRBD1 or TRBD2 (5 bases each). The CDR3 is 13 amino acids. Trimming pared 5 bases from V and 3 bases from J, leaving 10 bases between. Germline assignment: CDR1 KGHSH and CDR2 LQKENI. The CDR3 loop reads CASSGQGEETQYF. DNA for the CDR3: TGTGCCAGCTCAGGGCAGGGAGAAGAGACCCAGTACTTC.

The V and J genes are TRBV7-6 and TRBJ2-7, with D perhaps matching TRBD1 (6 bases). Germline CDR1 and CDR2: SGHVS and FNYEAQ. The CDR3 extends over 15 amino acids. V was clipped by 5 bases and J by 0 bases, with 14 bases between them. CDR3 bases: TGTGCCAGCAGCGAGGGGGAGTATTCCTCCTACGAGCAGTACTTC. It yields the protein CASSEGEYSSYEQYF.

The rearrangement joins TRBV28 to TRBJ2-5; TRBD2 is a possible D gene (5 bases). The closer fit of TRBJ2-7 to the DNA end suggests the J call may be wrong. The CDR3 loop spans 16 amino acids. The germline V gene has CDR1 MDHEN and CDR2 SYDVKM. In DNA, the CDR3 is TGTGCCAGCAGTTTATCGCCGGAGGAAAGCTCCTACGAGCAGTACTTC. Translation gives CASSLSPEESSYEQYF.